Detailed here is one T cell receptor beta chain. This sample is part of a study of cytomegalovirus exposure and HLA in healthy donors. This PCR relied on a set of 60 Vbeta primers and 13 Jbeta primers. As originally analysed: Some 10 million of the about 80 million unique TCR beta chains counted in a later analysis were shared. Measured with immunoSEQ multiplex PCR; TCRdb has only the in-frame clones, and not every one. V and J calls and clone size follow that table, whereas D and trimming were derived from the DNA. The sample shows about 130,000 clones, approximately 74% of them seen only once. Trimming removed 2 bases from V and 7 bases from J; junction bases left unmatched: 3. Germline V gives CDR1 SGHVS, CDR2 FQNEAQ. The CDR3 totals 13 residues.

The receptor was derived from a male donor in good health and CMV-seronegative. Sequenced material: PBMCs. V and J are TRBV7-8 and TRBJ2-7; 9 bases align to TRBD1. CDR3 nucleotide sequence: TGTGCCAGCAGCTTACGGGACAGGGCTGAGCAGTACTTC. Protein sequence: CASSLRDRAEQYF.